This TCR beta chain emerged from a study of CD8 T cells in ankylosing spondylitis. Study results and limitations: Earlier work had already found some motif variants in reactive arthritis synovial fluid and blood.

The germline V gene encodes CDR1 DFQATT and CDR2 SNEGSKA (reference sequence). The CDR3 length is 15 residues. Trimming at V came to 3 bases and at J to 0 bases, leaving 7 bases not matched to a gene. The table lists this clonotype with many counts. Its antigen is not identified. TCRdb re-called the 5' RACE reads through MiXCR, storing one row per CDR3 protein. The data contain roughly 240,000 distinct CDR3 sequences, approximately 8% of them seen just once; the ten biggest clones take up around 5.1%. The chain carries TRBV20-1 and TRBJ1-1; 7 positions match TRBD1. Specimen: blood, either unsorted or a sorted T cell fraction (not recorded which). The origin of this receptor is a female donor with ankylosing spondylitis or in good health (not recorded which). CDR3 loop: CSASLGTALNTEAFF. As DNA, the CDR3 is TGCAGTGCTAGTTTAGGGACAGCTCTGAACACTGAAGCTTTCTTT.